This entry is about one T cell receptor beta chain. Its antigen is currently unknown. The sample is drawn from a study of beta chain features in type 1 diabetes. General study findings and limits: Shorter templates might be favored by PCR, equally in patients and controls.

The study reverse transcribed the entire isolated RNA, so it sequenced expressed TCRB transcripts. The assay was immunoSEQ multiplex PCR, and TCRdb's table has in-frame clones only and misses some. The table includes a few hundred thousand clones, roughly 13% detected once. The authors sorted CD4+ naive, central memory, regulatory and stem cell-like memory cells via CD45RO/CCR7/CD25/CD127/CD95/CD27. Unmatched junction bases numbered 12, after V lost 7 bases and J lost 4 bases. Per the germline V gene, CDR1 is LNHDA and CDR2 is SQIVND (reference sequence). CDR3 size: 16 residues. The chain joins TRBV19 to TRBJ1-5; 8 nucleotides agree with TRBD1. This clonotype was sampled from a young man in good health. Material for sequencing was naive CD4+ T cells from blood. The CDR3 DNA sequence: TGTGCCAGTAACCACCACCGGGACAGGAAAAATCAGCCCCAGCATTTT. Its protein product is CASNHHRDRKNQPQHF.